Given below is one T cell receptor (beta chain) in context. Germline lookup yields CDR1 SGHNT and CDR2 YENEEA. CDR3 length equals 13 residues. Trimming stripped 5 bases from V and 4 bases from J, with 12 bases between. This entry belongs to a study of OX40 agonist ivuxolimab in advanced cancers. About the study: In this trial design, patients received ivuxolimab intravenously at 0.01 to 10 mg/kg every 2 weeks.

Sequencing used immunoSEQ multiplex PCR; TCRdb keeps in-frame clones, though not all of them. There are about 73,000 clones in the sample; roughly 90% occur only once, and 0.7% to 1% lies in the top ten. Here the sequenced sample was CD4+ or CD8+ T cells sorted from blood, taken in a trial of the OX40 agonist ivuxolimab. The receptor's source is an adult with an advanced solid tumor such as melanoma, head and neck, liver or kidney cancer. The chain links TRBV11-3 to TRBJ2-7, with D possibly being TRBD2 (5 bases). The DNA of the CDR3 is TGTGCCAGCAGCCCGGGCCGGGGTTACGAGCAGTACTTC. It yields the protein CASSPGRGYEQYF.